Listed here is a single T cell receptor beta chain. This sample is part of a study of cytomegalovirus exposure and HLA in healthy donors. A multiplex PCR was run with 60 Vbeta primers and 13 Jbeta primers. Only in-frame clones appear in the TCRdb table, and some are missing; sequencing was by immunoSEQ multiplex PCR. The table lists 90,000 or so clones, approximately 80% of them singletons, with around 3.2% in the top ten. Sequencing was performed on PBMCs. This sequence originates from a young man in good health and CMV-seropositive.

This CDR3 is CASSPRLVLDEQFF. CDR3 bases: TGTGCCAGCAGCCCCCGGCTAGTTTTGGATGAGCAGTTCTTC. The genes are TRBV27 and TRBJ2-1, with D unresolved. The V gene's germline CDR1 is MNHEY and CDR2 SMNVEV (reference sequence). CDR3 length equals 14 residues. V shed 6 bases and J shed 8 bases, with 17 bases lying between them.